The 11 T cell receptor beta chains presented below share a single source sample, sequenced in a study of T cells in tuberculosis. Assay used: immunoSEQ multiplex PCR; TCRdb lists only in-frame clones, some missing. Counted here are 45,000 or so clones, about 96% occurring once; the ten biggest clones make up 7.5%. Sequenced input: PBMCs. Source of these receptors: a donor aged 5 to 30 with latent tuberculosis or without tuberculosis infection.

The chain links TRBV27 to TRBJ1-5; TRBD1 matches at 7 bases. The junction had 8 bases not matched to a gene; V was cut back by 6 bases and J by 9 bases. In germline, CDR1 is MNHEY, CDR2 SMNVEV (reference sequence). There are 13 residues in the CDR3. The CDR3 spells CASSLTNRGPQHF. The CDR3 nucleotides are TGTGCCAGCAGCCTAACGAACAGGGGGCCCCAGCATTTT.

This chain links TRBV7-6 with TRBJ2-3; 13 bases fit TRBD2. Germline assignment: CDR1 SGHVS and CDR2 FNYEAQ. V lost 5 bases to trimming and J lost 4 bases; unmatched junction nucleotides: 9. This CDR3 contains 17 residues. This chain's CDR3 is CASSADQLAGGSDTQYF. In DNA, the CDR3 is TGTGCCAGCAGCGCCGACCAACTAGCGGGAGGGTCAGATACGCAGTATTTT.

This clone was seen once. The chain carries TRBV5-6 and TRBJ2-3; TRBD1 aligns across 10 bases. The CDR3 runs 14 residues. The V gene end was trimmed by 10 bases and the J gene end by 3 bases; junction bases not matched to a gene: 8. CDR1 SGHDT and CDR2 YYEEEE come from the germline V gene. CDR3 coding DNA: TGTGCCTCCGCCCGGGACAGGGGAACAGATACGCAGTATTTT. Its protein product is CASARDRGTDTQYF.

This chain connects TRBV18 to TRBJ2-5; the match to TRBD1 covers 7 bases. Germline values: CDR1 KGHSH, CDR2 LQKENI. Germline trimming cut 3 bases from V and 2 bases from J; bases unmatched to any gene: 3. The CDR3 is 14 amino acids. For the CDR3, the DNA is TGTGCCAGCTCACCGGGACAGCTTCAAGAGACCCAGTACTTC. It codes for CASSPGQLQETQYF.

CDR3 sequence: CASRVGQGTNTEAFF. The CDR3 DNA follows: TGTGCCAGCAGGGTAGGACAGGGGACGAACACTGAAGCTTTCTTT. The chain is built from TRBV27 and TRBJ1-1, with 9 bases lining up with TRBD1. Germline V CDR1 and CDR2: MNHEY, SMNVEV (reference sequence). The length of the CDR3 is 15 residues. Losses at the gene ends were 6 bases for V and 1 base for J; bases not matched to a gene: 6.

The V and J genes are TRBV6-1 and TRBJ2-2; no definite D call. This CDR3 has 11 residues. Germline lookup yields CDR1 MNHNS and CDR2 SASEGT. V lost 7 bases and J lost 13, with 13 bases in between. CDR3 coding DNA: TGTGCCAGCATATCAGTACCCAGGCTGTTTTTT. It yields the protein CASISVPRLFF.

The chain employs TRBV25-1 and TRBJ2-1, with 9 bases aligning to TRBD1. Germline CDR1 reads MGHDK; CDR2 reads SYGVNS. The CDR3 runs 13 residues. Germline trimming cut 5 bases from V and 9 bases from J; bases unmatched to any gene: 5. The CDR3 protein is CASSRTGVGEQFF. CDR3 in DNA: TGTGCCAGCAGTAGGACAGGGGTCGGTGAGCAGTTCTTC.

The count of this clone is one. The chain links TRBV19 to TRBJ1-6; D gene unclear. The V and J ends lost 7 bases and 0 bases respectively, with 16 bases between them. The germline V gene has CDR1 LNHDA and CDR2 SQIVND (reference sequence). This CDR3 contains 17 residues. The CDR3 nucleotides read TGTGCCAGTACCATTGGACGGGGTATCTCCTATAATTCACCCCTCCACTTT. This encodes CASTIGRGISYNSPLHF.

In this sample, this clone turned up once. The rearrangement uses TRBV6-1 and TRBJ1-2, with 7 bases that match TRBD1. Germline CDR1 is MNHNS and CDR2 is SASEGT. V dropped 4 bases and J dropped 2; count of bases not matched to a gene: 7. CDR3 length equals 15 residues. Here the CDR3 reads CASSAYKQGNYGYTF. The CDR3 DNA sequence: TGTGCCAGCAGTGCGTACAAACAGGGGAACTATGGCTACACCTTC.

This chain uses TRBV7-8 with TRBJ1-1; 9 bases line up with TRBD1. The CDR3 length is 15 residues. With 5 bases clipped from V and 3 bases from J, the junction kept 7 bases outside the gene matches. The germline V gene encodes CDR1 SGHVS and CDR2 FQNEAQ. The CDR3: CASSPLTGGDTEAFF. The DNA for the CDR3 is TGTGCCAGCAGCCCCCTGACAGGGGGTGACACTGAAGCTTTCTTT.

The V and J genes are TRBV10-3 and TRBJ1-1; tentative D call: TRBD1 (5 bases). The germline V gene encodes CDR1 ENHRY and CDR2 SYGVKD. Trimming stripped 7 bases from V and 8 bases from J, with 11 bases between. The CDR3 consists of 11 residues. The CDR3 protein is CAIKHDREAFF. The CDR3 DNA is TGTGCCATCAAACACGACAGAGAAGCTTTCTTT.